This T cell receptor beta chain was sequenced in a study of T cell repertoires in cytomegalovirus infection (dated by TCRdb to between 2018 and 2021). About the study as a whole: Alongside well-studied HLA-B-restricted epitopes, the peptide stimulations were aimed at recently identified HLA-C-restricted CMV epitopes, whose presentation resists viral immunomodulation. Donor HLA type was relevant to the analysis, because carriage of CMV infection together with the matching HLA type was indicated by public TCR beta signatures.

Reading the label with the study, this specimen's treatment or condition is: in vitro stimulation with specific CMV peptide epitopes to enrich CMV-specific T cells. This clonotype was recorded a few times. The antigen it binds to is not known. One base away there is no much larger clone; base qualities are not given. What the research found in general, with its limitations: The ex vivo response was dominated by HLA-C-restricted CMV-specific TCR beta clonotypes, which also provided the single most frequent clonotype in two of eight donors. In both this cohort and an independent cohort of 352 donors, the cumulative frequency of public TCR beta family members distinguished carriers of CMV infection plus the relevant HLA type.

The sample was run on an Illumina HiSeq 1500. TCRdb reran the public reads through fastp at Q25 and MiXCR, keeping productive beta chains. Every CDR3 protein is listed once, alongside the most common genes and DNA of its rows. The sample data list about 51,000 distinct CDR3 sequences, and over 15% of these were observed just once. Approximately 26% of the sample is in the top ten clones. The TCR comes from a human donor in good health (CMV status not recorded). Some clones in this sample may be carry-over from other donors' samples. This specimen consisted of CD8+ T cells from cultured PBMCs, obtained from culture after CMV antigen stimulation.

The CDR3 sequence is CASSLRSGVREAFF. The DNA reads as follows: TGTGCCAGCAGCTTACGGTCCGGGGTGAGGGAAGCTTTCTTT. This chain is built from TRBV7-6 and TRBJ1-1; no D gene call is confident. The germline V gene yields SGHVS for CDR1 and FNYEAQ for CDR2. The junction carries 15 bases between V and J, which are trimmed by 2 bases and 8 bases respectively. The CDR3 has 14 amino acids, counting the end cysteine and phenylalanine. The only DNA kept is the CDR3, 42 bases in frame from the first base.